Listed here are 21 T cell receptor beta chains from one sample, sequenced in a study of metastatic and nonmetastatic thyroid tumors. TCRdb re-clonotyped the PCR reads via MiXCR. The sample lists roughly 21,000 clones; over 25% were seen once. Treatment of any kind had been given to no patient before thyroid surgery. Material: tumor tissue. These receptors were taken from a male donor with papillary thyroid cancer or a benign thyroid nodule (not recorded which). Some clones in this sample may be carry-over from other donors' samples.

In the case of this clone: The germline gene is not matched at one end of the junction; a read error may be the cause. V is TRBV6-1 and J is TRBJ2-7, with 7 bases matching TRBD2. Per germline, CDR1 MNHNS and CDR2 SASEGT. CDR3 length equals 15 residues. CDR3 nucleotides: TGCGCCAGCAGTGGAGTTGGGGGGGGCTCCTACGAGCAGTACTTC. This translates into CASSGVGGGSYEQYF.

In this sample, this clone is medium-sized. Here the CDR3 reads CSASRTGDNYEQYF. The CDR3 coding sequence is TGCAGTGCTAGCAGGACAGGAGATAACTACGAGCAGTACTTC. This rearrangement joins TRBV20-1 to TRBJ2-7, with 7 bases lining up with TRBD1. There are 14 residues in the CDR3. Germline V gene sequence: CDR1 DFQATT, CDR2 SNEGSKA (reference sequence). The V gene end was trimmed by 3 bases and the J gene end by 3 bases; junction bases not matched to a gene: 8.

This clone was detected a few times. This sequence joins TRBV28 and TRBJ2-7, with D unresolved. Per the germline V gene, CDR1 is MDHEN and CDR2 is SYDVKM. This CDR3 spans 12 amino acids. Trimming cost V 6 bases and J 2 bases, with 8 bases left between them. The CDR3 is CASRRWTYEQYF. The CDR3 DNA reads as TGTGCCAGCAGGCGATGGACCTACGAGCAGTACTTC.

V usage is TRBV4-1 and J usage is TRBJ2-6; no reliable D call. With 3 bases removed from V and 4 bases from J, the gap between germline ends came to 13 bases. Per germline, CDR1 MGHRA and CDR2 YSYEKL. The CDR3 has 16 residues. For the CDR3, the DNA is TGCGCCAGCAGCCAGCCTAGGCGAGGCGGGGCCAACGTCCTGACTTTC. Amino acids: CASSQPRRGGANVLTF.

The rearrangement uses TRBV12-3 or TRBV12-4 and TRBJ1-4; D is undetermined. Trimming took off 8 bases at V and 4 bases at J, with 17 bases between the two ends. The CDR3 loop spans 15 amino acids. The CDR3 spells CASSHKGRGNEKLFF. The DNA for the CDR3 is TGTGCCAGCTCCCATAAGGGTCGAGGTAATGAAAAACTGTTTTTT.

The chain is built from TRBV7-3 and TRBJ2-2; possibly TRBD1 for D (5 bases). Germline lookup yields CDR1 SGHTA and CDR2 FQGTGA. This CDR3 region has 16 residues. The germline V and J ends were trimmed by 1 base and 8 bases, with 17 bases remaining between them. CDR3 sequence reads: CASSLSSPLGAGELFF. DNA for the CDR3: TGTGCCAGCAGCTTAAGCTCACCCCTAGGGGCGGGGGAGCTGTTTTTT.

At least ten counts were recorded for this clone. The gene calls are TRBV4-1 and TRBJ1-4; 8 bases match TRBD1. This CDR3 spans 15 amino acids. V gave up 3 bases and J gave up 4 bases; unmatched junction bases: 4. Per germline, CDR1 MGHRA and CDR2 YSYEKL. Here the CDR3 DNA reads TGCGCCAGCAGCCACCGGGACAGGAGTAATGAAAAACTGTTTTTT. Translated: CASSHRDRSNEKLFF.

This clone was seen only a few times. The chain joins TRBV19 to TRBJ1-5; the D is unclear. CDR1 is LNHDA and CDR2 is SQIVND in the germline V gene (reference sequence). V was cut by 4 bases and J by 3 bases, with 13 bases left in between. There are 15 residues in the CDR3. For the CDR3, the DNA is TGTGCCAGTAGTAAACCCTACAGATTCAATCAGCCCCAGCATTTT. Translating gives CASSKPYRFNQPQHF. The full variable domain, completed using reference TRBV19 and TRBJ1-5, is DGGITQSPKYLFRKEGQNVTLSCEQNLNHDAMYWYRQDPGQGLRLIYYSQIVNDFQKGDIAEGYSVSREKKESFPLTVTSAQKNPTAFYLCASSKPYRFNQPQHFGDGTRLSIL.

This clone was seen at least ten times. CDR3 nucleotide sequence: TGTGCCAGCAGCCAACAGGGAGGGGACCGTATCGAGCAGTACTTC. Residues: CASSQQGGDRIEQYF. This sequence joins TRBV7-9 and TRBJ2-7; D might be TRBD2 (7 bases). This CDR3 region has 15 residues. The V and J ends lost 5 bases and 6 bases respectively, with 20 bases between them. Looked up from germline, CDR1 is SEHNR and CDR2 is FQNEAQ (reference sequence).

This clone was seen more than once but under ten times. The chain links TRBV28 to TRBJ1-2; D unclear. Trimming left V 7 bases short and J 6 bases short, with 9 bases between. Germline CDR1 is MDHEN and CDR2 is SYDVKM. This CDR3 region has 11 residues. CDR3 coding DNA: TGTGCCAGCACCTTAAGAGATGGCTACACCTTC. Its protein product is CASTLRDGYTF.

This clone was observed at least ten times. With a much larger clone just one base away, this may be a read error. Other DNA sequences from this sample encode an identical CDR3 as well. V and J are TRBV6-1 and TRBJ2-7; D might be TRBD1 or TRBD2, each matching 5 bases. The CDR3 has 12 residues. CDR1 and CDR2 (germline): MNHNS, SASEGT. V was trimmed by 7 bases and J by 6 bases, leaving 13 bases between them. The CDR3 DNA reads TGTGCCAGCATCCCTGCTGGGGGCGAGCAGTACTTC. This translates into CASIPAGGEQYF.

This clone has at least ten counts. The chain joins TRBV24-1 to TRBJ2-3; 10 bases map to TRBD2. Trimming removed 3 bases from V and 5 bases from J; junction bases left unmatched: 10. In germline, CDR1 is KGHDR, CDR2 SFDVKD. CDR3 length: 17 amino acids. The CDR3 loop reads CATSDPGLAEGGDTQYF. In DNA form, the CDR3 reads TGTGCCACCAGTGATCCCGGACTAGCGGAGGGGGGAGATACGCAGTATTTT.

This chain joins TRBV9 and TRBJ1-2, with 9 bases that match TRBD1. Germline assignment: CDR1 SGDLS and CDR2 YYNGEE. This CDR3 has 18 amino acids. The trim removed 0 bases at V and 2 bases at J, leaving 11 bases unmatched. The CDR3 region is CASSVGRDRAHSNYGYTF. The CDR3 coding sequence is TGTGCCAGCAGCGTAGGAAGGGACAGGGCCCACTCAAACTATGGCTACACCTTC.

The gene calls are TRBV20-1 and TRBJ2-1; 7 positions agree with TRBD1. Germline CDR1 reads DFQATT; CDR2 reads SNEGSKA (reference sequence). There are 16 residues in the CDR3. With V trimmed by 1 base and J by 5 bases, 11 bases remained unmatched. The CDR3 reads CSARAQTGTLDNEQFF. The CDR3 region has the DNA TGCAGTGCTAGAGCCCAGACAGGGACGCTGGACAATGAGCAGTTCTTC.

This clone was counted at least ten times. This sequence joins TRBV20-1 and TRBJ2-1; 8 bases align to TRBD2. The V and J ends lost 6 bases and 4 bases, in that order; junction bases with no gene match: 11. Germline CDR1 DFQATT, CDR2 SNEGSKA (reference sequence). The CDR3 loop spans 15 amino acids. DNA for the CDR3: TGCAGTGCCCAGCCCAGCGGGAGTGAGTACAATGAGCAGTTCTTC. Translation gives CSAQPSGSEYNEQFF.

This clone was observed a handful of times. The V call is TRBV28, the J call TRBJ2-7; 9 bases are a match to TRBD1. With 3 bases clipped from V and 3 bases from J, the junction kept 3 bases outside the gene matches. The CDR3 length is 14 residues. Looked up from germline, CDR1 is MDHEN and CDR2 is SYDVKM. Here the CDR3 DNA reads TGTGCCAGCAGTTTCTCGGGACAGGGCTACGAGCAGTACTTC. Translated: CASSFSGQGYEQYF. Full variable domain (rest looked up from reference TRBV28 and TRBJ2-7): DVKVTQSSRYLVKRTGEKVFLECVQDMDHENMFWYRQDPGLGLRLIYFSYDVKMKEKGDIPEGYSVSREKKERFSLILESASTNQTSMYLCASSFSGQGYEQYFGPGTRLTVT.

This clone was seen many times. The chain uses TRBV6-1 and TRBJ2-5; the match to TRBD1 covers 7 bases. The CDR3 runs to 13 residues. V lost 9 bases and J lost 1; bases outside the gene matches: 5. CDR1 is MNHNS and CDR2 is SASEGT in the germline V gene. The CDR3 nucleotides read TGTGCCAGTTCCCGGGACAGCCAAGAGACCCAGTACTTC. Translated, it gives CASSRDSQETQYF.

This clone is judged medium-sized (0.01 to 0.1%). The chain couples TRBV20-1 to TRBJ2-7; the match to TRBD1 covers 10 bases. Germline values: CDR1 DFQATT, CDR2 SNEGSKA (reference sequence). CDR3 length equals 13 residues. V lost 5 bases to trimming and J lost 3 bases; unmatched junction nucleotides: 4. DNA for the CDR3: TGCAGTGCTCGCGGACAGGGGGGCTACGAGCAGTACTTC. As protein: CSARGQGGYEQYF.

Many counts were recorded for this clone. V usage is TRBV9 and J usage is TRBJ1-1, with 8 positions matching TRBD1. V was pared by 3 bases and J by 5 bases, with 6 bases of the junction left unmatched. Germline V gene sequence: CDR1 SGDLS, CDR2 YYNGEE. This CDR3 comprises 14 residues. In DNA form, the CDR3 reads TGTGCCAGCAGCGGCGGTACAGGGGGTACTGAAGCTTTCTTT. The encoded protein is CASSGGTGGTEAFF. Using reference TRBV9 and TRBJ1-1 for the parts outside the CDR3, the full variable domain is DSGVTQTPKHLITATGQRVTLRCSPRSGDLSVYWYQQSLDQGLQFLIQYYNGEERAKGNILERFSAQQFPDLHSELNLSSLELGDSALYFCASSGGTGGTEAFFGQGTRLTVV.

This clone was seen only a few times. This rearrangement joins TRBV27 to TRBJ2-6; D gene unclear. Germline CDR1 is MNHEY and CDR2 is SMNVEV (reference sequence). The germline V and J ends were trimmed by 5 bases and 1 base, with 3 bases remaining between them. The CDR3 extends over 13 amino acids. The CDR3: CASSASGANVLTF. The CDR3 coding sequence is TGTGCCAGCAGTGCATCTGGGGCCAACGTCCTGACTTTC.

This chain joins TRBV2 and TRBJ2-1, with a tentative D call TRBD1 (6 bases). CDR1 is SNHLY, CDR2 FYNNEI, per germline. Trimming took off 1 base at V and 4 bases at J, with 14 bases between the two ends. CDR3 size: 16 residues. CDR3 loop: CASSEGGPEMYNEQFF. Written as DNA, the CDR3 is TGTGCCAGCAGTGAAGGGGGGCCCGAAATGTACAATGAGCAGTTCTTC.